The entry below gives a single T cell receptor beta chain sequence along with its context. Its specificity is not known. The data stem from a study of identical twins. Trimming took off 6 bases at V and 7 bases at J, with 16 bases between the two ends. The CDR3 spans 13 residues. Germline-derived CDR1 and CDR2 are SNHLY and FYNNEI. General study findings and limits: Where beta out-of-frame sequences were concerned, excess twin sharing was weaker.

With template switching, a universal primer site was added, and the cDNA carried unique molecular identifiers. Via MiXCR, TCRdb re-called the 5' RACE reads, giving one row per CDR3 protein. The sample consists of fewer than 350,000 distinct CDR3 sequences, roughly 8.6% of them appearing once. Every sampled donor was Caucasian and healthy. Separately, the same data were catalogued under a study of yellow fever vaccine responses in identical twins.

The material sequenced was memory (CD45RO+) T cells sorted from blood. The receptor was derived from a young woman in good health. This chain links TRBV2 with TRBJ2-7, with D hard to call. The CDR3, as DNA: TGTGCCAGCAGCGATGGGATGCCTGGGGAGCAGTACTTC. Encoded protein: CASSDGMPGEQYF.